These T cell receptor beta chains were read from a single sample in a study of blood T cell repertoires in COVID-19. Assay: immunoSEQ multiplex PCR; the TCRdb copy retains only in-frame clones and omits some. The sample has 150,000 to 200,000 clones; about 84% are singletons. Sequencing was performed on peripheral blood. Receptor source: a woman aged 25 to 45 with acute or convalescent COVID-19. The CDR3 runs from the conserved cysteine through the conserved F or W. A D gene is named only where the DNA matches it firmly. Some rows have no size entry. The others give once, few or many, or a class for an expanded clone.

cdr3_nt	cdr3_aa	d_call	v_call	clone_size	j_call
TGTGCCAGTAGTATGGGACAGGGGGCCTTTGGCTACACCTTC	CASSMGQGAFGYTF	TRBD1	TRBV19	NA	TRBJ1-2
TGTGCCAGCAGCTTGGACAGGGCAAGTTCACCCCTCCACTTT	CASSLDRASSPLHF	TRBD1	TRBV7-2	NA	TRBJ1-6
TGTGCCAGCAGTCAAATACCGGGGGACACTGAAGCTTTCTTT	CASSQIPGDTEAFF	NA	TRBV6-5	few	TRBJ1-1
TGTGCCAGTAGTGCGGGACAGGGAGGAGGAAGAACCTTC	CASSAGQGGGRTF	TRBD1	TRBV19	NA	TRBJ1-2
TGTGCCAGCAGTTACGACAGGGGGCGTCAGCCCCAGCATTTT	CASSYDRGRQPQHF	TRBD1	TRBV6-5	few	TRBJ1-5
TGTGCCAGCAGGTCTAGCAGAACAGATACGCAGTATTTT	CASRSSRTDTQYF	NA	TRBV7-9	NA	TRBJ2-3
TGTGCCAGAAGCTTATCGTCACAGGGGGGACTAGCGGTTAGCACAGATACGCAGTATTTT	CARSLSSQGGLAVSTDTQYF	TRBD2	TRBV5-3	NA	TRBJ2-3
TGCAGCGTTGAGGGGGGGAGCCAAGAGACCCAGTACTTC	CSVEGGSQETQYF	TRBD2	TRBV29-1	once	TRBJ2-5
TGTGCCAGCAGCTTCATAAAGGGACAGGGGAATGAAAAACTGTTTTTT	CASSFIKGQGNEKLFF	TRBD1	TRBV7-9	NA	TRBJ1-4
TGTGCCAGCAGCTTAGCGGGGGGGCTAATAGAGACCCAGTACTTC	CASSLAGGLIETQYF	TRBD2	TRBV11-2	NA	TRBJ2-5
TGTGCCAGCAGTTCAGTACAAGAGACCCAGTACTTC	CASSSVQETQYF	NA	TRBV28	NA	TRBJ2-5
TGTGCCAGCAGCTTAGATCCTAGCGGGGTAACCTACGAGCAGTACTTC	CASSLDPSGVTYEQYF	TRBD2	TRBV7-2	NA	TRBJ2-7
TGCAGTGCTAGGGGGCTAGAGCAGTTCTTC	CSARGLEQFF	NA	TRBV20-1	NA	TRBJ2-1
TGTGCCAGCAGCTTAGCGTTCGGACAGGGATATGGCTACACCTTC	CASSLAFGQGYGYTF	TRBD1	TRBV7-2	few	TRBJ1-2
TGTGCCAGCAGCTTAATGGACAGGGGCGGAAACACCATATATTTT	CASSLMDRGGNTIYF	TRBD1	TRBV5-8	NA	TRBJ1-3